A single TCR beta chain is shown here with its context. The protocol was immunoSEQ multiplex PCR, while the TCRdb copy is restricted to in-frame clones and leaves out a portion. The sample records roughly 500,000 clones, around 80% being singletons. CDR3 length equals 17 residues. V lost 4 bases and J lost 4; bases outside the gene matches: 15. The germline V gene has CDR1 SGHNT and CDR2 YYREEE (reference sequence). The data are from a study of shared clonotypes between healthy human individuals. The V call is TRBV5-4, the J call TRBJ2-7, with 9 bases aligning to TRBD2. The TCR originated in a woman aged 40 to 50 in good health. Some clones in this sample may be carry-over from other donors' samples. Sample: PBMCs. CDR3 sequence (DNA): TGTGCCAGCAGCCCAAACCTGGCGGGAGGGCCGAGATACGAGCAGTACTTC. Protein product: CASSPNLAGGPRYEQYF.